The 18 T cell receptor beta chains presented below share a single source sample, sequenced in a study of blood T cell repertoires in COVID-19 (dated by TCRdb to the early 2020s). Receptor libraries were prepared by the immunoSEQ multiplex PCR assay. TCRdb carries this immuneACCESS record with in-frame sequences only. Its versions omit some clonotypes, under half of them owing to an unresolved V gene in the studies checked, with the rest unexplained. In this sample the table shows 100,000 to 150,000 clones, about 83% of which occur a single time. The ten most abundant clones make up around 11% of the sample. The sequenced sample was peripheral blood. These receptors all stem from a man between 60 and 75 years old with acute or convalescent COVID-19.

This clone is a singleton in its sample. The chain joins TRBV28 to TRBJ1-4, with D possibly matching TRBD1 (5 bases). Germline CDR1 MDHEN, CDR2 SYDVKM. The V end was cut by 3 bases, the J end by 2 bases, with 10 bases between. The CDR3 is made up of 15 amino acids. The chain's CDR3 is CASSFLGTTNEKLFF. The CDR3, as DNA: TGTGCCAGCAGTTTTTTGGGGACTACTAATGAAAAACTGTTTTTT.

The chain joins TRBV7-9 to TRBJ1-1; a weak D match, TRBD1 (6 bases). Germline V gene lookup returns CDR1 SEHNR and CDR2 FQNEAQ (reference sequence). V lost 3 bases and J lost 8, with 28 bases in between. The CDR3 spans 18 residues. CDR3 nucleotides: TGTGCCAGCAGCTTCTATATCAAATACAGGGTGAACACTGAGGAAGCTTTCTTT. This sequence encodes CASSFYIKYRVNTEEAFF.

The J gene is TRBJ2-3, the V gene TRBV9; 9 positions match TRBD2. Germline V gene sequence: CDR1 SGDLS, CDR2 YYNGEE. The V and J ends lost 0 bases and 0 bases, in that order; junction bases with no gene match: 8. The CDR3 spans 18 residues. CDR3 DNA: TGTGCCAGCAGCGTAGGATTAAGCGCGGGGGGGAGCACAGATACGCAGTATTTT. This sequence encodes CASSVGLSAGGSTDTQYF. The complete variable domain, with remaining parts taken from reference TRBV9 and TRBJ2-3, reads DSGVTQTPKHLITATGQRVTLRCSPRSGDLSVYWYQQSLDQGLQFLIQYYNGEERAKGNILERFSAQQFPDLHSELNLSSLELGDSALYFCASSVGLSAGGSTDTQYFGPGTRLTVL.

The chain combines TRBV19 with TRBJ1-2; possible D gene TRBD1, 6 bases. The germline V and J ends were trimmed by 5 bases and 6 bases, with 13 bases remaining between them. Germline V gene lookup returns CDR1 LNHDA and CDR2 SQIVND (reference sequence). This CDR3 is built from 13 residues. The CDR3 sequence: CASSPRTDHGYTF. Here the CDR3 DNA reads TGTGCCAGTAGTCCGCGGACAGACCATGGCTACACCTTC.

The chain carries TRBV7-8 and TRBJ2-4; 7 nucleotides line up with TRBD1. V dropped 5 bases and J dropped 0; count of bases not matched to a gene: 10. The V gene's germline CDR1 is SGHVS and CDR2 FQNEAQ. There are 17 residues in the CDR3. The CDR3 is CASSPPQGFGAKNIQYF. The DNA for the CDR3 is TGTGCCAGCAGCCCACCACAGGGGTTTGGAGCCAAAAACATTCAGTACTTC.

J is TRBJ1-5 and V is TRBV18; tentative D call: TRBD1 (5 bases). V lost 5 bases to trimming and J lost 7 bases, with 12 bases between them. This CDR3 region has 13 residues. The germline gives CDR1 KGHSH, CDR2 LQKENI. The CDR3 sequence: CASSSGLGQPQHF. The CDR3, as DNA: TGTGCCAGCTCATCAGGGCTAGGACAGCCCCAGCATTTT.

The chain has TRBV2 and TRBJ2-5, with no clear D. The CDR3 sequence is 12 residues long. Between the trimmed V and J ends, which lost 7 bases and 2 bases, there was a span of 8 bases. Germline values: CDR1 SNHLY, CDR2 FYNNEI. CDR3 nucleotide sequence: TGTGCCAGCAAACGGTTACAAGAGACCCAGTACTTC. Protein product: CASKRLQETQYF.

This clone occurred once. V is TRBV19 and J is TRBJ2-1; 15 nucleotides line up with TRBD2. Germline CDR1 reads LNHDA; CDR2 reads SQIVND (reference sequence). Unmatched junction bases numbered 6, after V lost 5 bases and J lost 10 bases. The CDR3 spans 15 residues. The CDR3 region is CASSPGLAGGREQFF. CDR3 coding DNA: TGTGCCAGTAGTCCTGGACTAGCGGGAGGGAGAGAGCAGTTCTTC.

The J gene is TRBJ2-7, the V gene TRBV3-1 (or the pseudogene TRBV3-2); 12 bases align to TRBD1. Germline V gene lookup returns CDR1 LGHDT and CDR2 YNNKEL (reference sequence). The CDR3 runs to 14 residues. V lost 3 bases, J lost 5 bases, and 2 bases stayed unmatched. The CDR3 sequence is CASSHGDRGHEQYF. The CDR3 nucleotides read TGTGCCAGCAGCCACGGGGACAGGGGGCACGAGCAGTACTTC.

The J gene is TRBJ2-1, the V gene TRBV10-3; no reliable D call. Germline CDR1 is ENHRY and CDR2 is SYGVKD. The V gene lost 5 bases and the J gene lost 5 bases, with 19 bases spanning the gap. There are 16 residues in the CDR3. This CDR3 reads CAISSPEQFEDNEQFF. DNA for the CDR3: TGTGCCATCAGTTCCCCGGAGCAGTTCGAAGACAATGAGCAGTTCTTC.

The chain couples TRBV28 to TRBJ2-2; 9 nucleotides align to TRBD1. Germline CDR1 and CDR2: MDHEN and SYDVKM. V dropped 8 bases and J dropped 4; count of bases not matched to a gene: 14. The CDR3 consists of 17 residues. Here the CDR3 reads CASYRTHRGRSTGELFF. The CDR3 bases are TGTGCCAGCTATAGAACCCACAGGGGGCGCAGCACCGGGGAGCTGTTTTTT.

The J gene is TRBJ2-3, the V gene TRBV6-5; 13 nucleotides line up with TRBD2. The V gene's germline CDR1 is MNHEY and CDR2 SVGAGI. This CDR3 has 15 residues. J was trimmed by 4 bases and V by 6 bases; bases with no gene match: 4. The CDR3 sequence: CASRGGLAGSDTQYF. The CDR3 coding sequence is TGTGCCAGCAGGGGGGGACTAGCGGGGTCAGATACGCAGTATTTT.

The rearrangement uses TRBV21-1 and TRBJ1-5; TRBD1, the D gene given by the table, was not confirmed from the DNA. TRBV21-1 is described as a pseudogene. The CDR3 is 18 amino acids. The CDR3 sequence: CASSKWIRTGLCNQPQHF. CDR3 nucleotide sequence: TGTGCCAGCAGCAAATGGATTCGGACAGGGCTTTGTAATCAGCCCCAGCATTTT.

This clone was counted between two and nine times. This chain joins TRBV6-5 and TRBJ2-7; 8 bases are a match to TRBD1. The V gene's germline CDR1 is MNHEY and CDR2 SVGAGI. Trimming at V came to 1 base and at J to 4 bases, leaving 3 bases not matched to a gene. This CDR3 has 14 residues. The CDR3: CASSYLQGEYEQYF. In DNA, the CDR3 is TGTGCCAGCAGTTACTTACAGGGGGAGTACGAGCAGTACTTC.

The chain recombines TRBV5-1 with TRBJ1-4; the D is unclear. Germline loops: CDR1 SGHRS, CDR2 YFSETQ. This CDR3 contains 15 residues. V was shortened by 0 bases and J by 3 bases, with 9 bases between the two germline ends. Here the CDR3 DNA reads TGCGCCAGCAGCTTGGCCCCCATAGCTAATGAAAAACTGTTTTTT. This encodes CASSLAPIANEKLFF. The full variable domain, completed using reference TRBV5-1 and TRBJ1-4, is KAGVTQTPRYLIKTRGQQVTLSCSPISGHRSVSWYQQTPGQGLQFLFEYFSETQRNKGNFPGRFSGRQFSNSRSEMNVSTLELGDSALYLCASSLAPIANEKLFFGSGTQLSVL.

The V gene is TRBV19, the J gene TRBJ2-7; D perhaps matches TRBD2 (6 bases). Germline lookup yields CDR1 LNHDA and CDR2 SQIVND (reference sequence). This CDR3 region has 15 residues. The V gene lost 7 bases and the J gene lost 2 bases, with 18 bases spanning the gap. This chain's CDR3 is CASIGRGSGPYEQYF. The CDR3 bases are TGTGCCAGTATCGGACGAGGAAGCGGGCCCTACGAGCAGTACTTC.

The CDR3 here is CASSPGLAGVQETQYF. The CDR3, as DNA: TGTGCCAGCAGCCCGGGCCTAGCGGGGGTTCAAGAGACCCAGTACTTC. The rearrangement links TRBV7-2 to TRBJ2-5, with 10 bases identical to TRBD2. The trim removed 5 bases at V and 2 bases at J, leaving 8 bases unmatched. Germline V gene data show CDR1 as SGHTA and CDR2 as FQGNSA. The CDR3 has 16 amino acids.

This chain links TRBV18 with TRBJ1-2; D not resolved. The ends were cut back, 0 bases at V and 3 bases at J, with 8 bases in the middle. The CDR3 runs to 14 residues. Germline V CDR1 and CDR2: KGHSH, LQKENI. The CDR3 DNA reads as TGTGCCAGCTCACCACCGGCAAACGACTATGGCTACACCTTC. Translated: CASSPPANDYGYTF.